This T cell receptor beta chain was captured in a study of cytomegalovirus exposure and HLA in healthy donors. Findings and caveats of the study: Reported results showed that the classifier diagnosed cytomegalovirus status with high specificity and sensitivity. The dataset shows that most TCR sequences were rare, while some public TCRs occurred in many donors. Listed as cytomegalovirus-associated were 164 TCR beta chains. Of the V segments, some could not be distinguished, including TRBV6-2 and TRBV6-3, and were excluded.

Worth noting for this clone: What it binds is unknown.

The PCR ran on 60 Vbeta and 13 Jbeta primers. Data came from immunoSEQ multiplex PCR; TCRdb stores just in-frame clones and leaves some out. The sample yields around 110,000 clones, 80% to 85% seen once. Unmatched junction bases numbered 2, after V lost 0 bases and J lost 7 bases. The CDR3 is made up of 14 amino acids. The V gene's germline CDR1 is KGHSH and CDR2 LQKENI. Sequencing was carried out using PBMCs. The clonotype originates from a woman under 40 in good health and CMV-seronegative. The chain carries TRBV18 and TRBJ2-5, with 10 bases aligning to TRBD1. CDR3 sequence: CASSPPDRGGTQYF. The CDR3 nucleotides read TGTGCCAGCTCACCACCGGACAGGGGGGGGACCCAGTACTTC.